The 13 T cell receptor beta chains in this list originate from one sample, sequenced in a study of metastatic and nonmetastatic thyroid tumors. MiXCR re-clonotyped the PCR reads for TCRdb. The table lists about 25,000 clones, 20% to 25% of them singletons. Nobody among the patients had been given any treatment before thyroid surgery. The specimen sequenced was adjacent normal tissue. The receptors stem from a female donor with papillary thyroid cancer or a benign thyroid nodule (not recorded which). Some clones in this sample may be carry-over from other donors' samples.

This clone was observed many times. The rearrangement joins TRBV29-1 to TRBJ1-2, with D perhaps matching TRBD1 (5 bases). The CDR3 is made up of 13 amino acids. V gave up 7 bases and J gave up 0 bases, with 12 bases separating them. Germline assignment: CDR1 SQVTM and CDR2 ANQGSEA. The DNA of the CDR3 is TGCAGCGCGGCAGGGAACACTAACTATGGCTACACCTTC. It is translated as CSAAGNTNYGYTF. Looking up the rest from reference TRBV29-1 and TRBJ1-2 gives the full variable domain: SAVISQKPSRDICQRGTSLTIQCQVDSQVTMMFWYRQQPGQSLTLIATANQGSEATYESGFVIDKFPISRPNLTFSTLTVSNMSPEDSSIYLCSAAGNTNYGYTFGSGTRLTVV.

By proportion, this clone is medium-sized (0.01 to 0.1%). CDR3 bases: TGTGCCAGCAGCTTAGAAGGACAGGAAAACTACGAGCAGTACTTC. Protein sequence: CASSLEGQENYEQYF. The rearrangement links TRBV11-3 to TRBJ2-7; 7 bases match TRBD1. The CDR3 contains 15 residues. Germline assignment: CDR1 SGHNT and CDR2 YENEEA. Germline trimming cut 0 bases from V and 3 bases from J; bases unmatched to any gene: 5.

By frequency in the sample, this clone is medium-sized. V gene TRBV28 combines with J gene TRBJ1-5, with a weak D call TRBD1 (6 bases). CDR3 length: 19 residues. V was trimmed by 5 bases and J by 0 bases, leaving 23 bases between them. Germline CDR1 reads MDHEN; CDR2 reads SYDVKM. CDR3 protein: CASSGQFEGYRYSNQPQHF. CDR3 DNA sequence: TGTGCCAGCAGTGGACAGTTTGAGGGGTATCGTTATAGCAATCAGCCCCAGCATTTT.

There are a few counts of this clone. The V and J genes are TRBV27 and TRBJ2-1; D is ambiguous. The V gene's germline CDR1 is MNHEY and CDR2 SMNVEV (reference sequence). The CDR3 covers 18 residues. Trimming removed 3 bases at V and 4 bases at J, with 22 bases between. As DNA, the CDR3 is TGTGCCAGCAGTTTTAGTAGACCGGCCGATCCCCTATACAATGAGCAGTTCTTC. Protein: CASSFSRPADPLYNEQFF.

This clone has only one observation. The CDR3, as DNA: TGTGCCAGCTGCCTAGAGATCAACGAGCAGTACTTC. It translates to CASCLEINEQYF. The rearrangement links TRBV11-3 to TRBJ2-7; the D is unclear. The CDR3 loop spans 12 amino acids. Germline CDR1 SGHNT, CDR2 YENEEA. V was pared by 8 bases and J by 5 bases, with 13 bases between.

The genes are TRBV12-5 and TRBJ2-2, with D possibly matching TRBD2 (6 bases). The CDR3 runs 17 residues. CDR1 and CDR2 (germline): LGHNT, FRNRAP. Trimming took 0 bases from V and 16 from J, leaving 27 bases between them. The CDR3 loop is CASGLVQGTWNTGDPFF. DNA of the CDR3: TGTGCTAGTGGTTTGGTACAAGGGACTTGGAACACCGGGGATCCGTTTTTT.

In its sample, this clone was seen many times. The chain links TRBV27 to TRBJ2-3; TRBD1 might be the D (6 bases). CDR3 length equals 17 residues. CDR1 is MNHEY, CDR2 SMNVEV, per germline (reference sequence). V was trimmed by 6 bases and J by 3 bases, leaving 22 bases between them. Here the CDR3 DNA reads TGTGCCAGCAGCCCATATCCCCCAGGGGCAGGTACAGATACGCAGTATTTT. This translates into CASSPYPPGAGTDTQYF.

Judged by abundance, this clone is medium-sized (0.01 to 0.1%). The rearrangement links TRBV27 to TRBJ2-1, with 11 bases fitting TRBD2. Germline loops: CDR1 MNHEY, CDR2 SMNVEV (reference sequence). The CDR3 is made up of 15 amino acids. V shed 2 bases and J 7 bases; nucleotides not matched to a gene: 4. The CDR3 DNA reads TGTGCCAGCAGTTTAAGACTAGCGGGAAAAAATGAGCAGTTCTTC. Protein sequence: CASSLRLAGKNEQFF.

This clone is labeled as medium-sized (0.01 to 0.1%). The chain is built from TRBV6-5 and TRBJ1-4, with 7 bases matching TRBD1. The germline CDR1 and CDR2 sequences are MNHEY and SVGAGI. The J segment lost 5 bases and the V segment lost 0 bases, leaving 3 bases of the junction unmatched. The CDR3 runs 15 residues. The CDR3 region has the DNA TGTGCCAGCAGTTACTCCCGGGGACAGAATGAAAAACTGTTTTTT. This encodes CASSYSRGQNEKLFF.

This clone showed up just once. A junction boundary mismatches the germline segment, possibly from a read error. The rearrangement links TRBV28 to TRBJ1-1, with D possibly matching TRBD1 (5 bases). The CDR3 runs 14 residues. Germline loops: CDR1 MDHEN, CDR2 SYDVKM. The CDR3 bases are TGTGCCAGCAGTTTGACCCGGTGGGGCACAGAAGATTTTTTT. This sequence encodes CASSLTRWGTEDFF.

V usage is TRBV20-1 and J usage is TRBJ2-1; TRBD2 matches at 11 bases. From germline, CDR1 is DFQATT and CDR2 SNEGSKA (reference sequence). With 0 bases clipped from V and 6 bases from J, the junction kept 16 bases outside the gene matches. The CDR3 is 19 residues long. CDR3 sequence reads: CSARDVLSVAGGGRNEQFF. Written as DNA, the CDR3 is TGCAGTGCTAGAGATGTCCTCTCGGTAGCGGGAGGGGGACGCAATGAGCAGTTCTTC.

This clone was picked up a small number of times. V and J are TRBV27 and TRBJ2-2, with D possibly TRBD2 on 5 matching bases. Germline V lookup: CDR1 MNHEY, CDR2 SMNVEV (reference sequence). CDR3 length equals 17 residues. Trimming left V 5 bases short and J 0 bases short, with 16 bases between. CDR3 residues: CASSTARRLTNTGELFF. DNA for the CDR3: TGTGCCAGCAGTACGGCAAGGAGGCTCACGAACACCGGGGAGCTGTTTTTT.

In this sample, this clone turned up many times. The chain joins TRBV9 to TRBJ2-3, with D perhaps matching TRBD2 (6 bases). The CDR3 totals 13 residues. Germline V gene data show CDR1 as SGDLS and CDR2 as YYNGEE. The V gene lost 4 bases and the J gene lost 6 bases, with 12 bases spanning the gap. The CDR3, as DNA: TGTGCCAGCAGCACGCGGGCGGGGGATACGCAGTATTTT. Translating gives CASSTRAGDTQYF. Full variable domain (remainder filled in from reference TRBV9 and TRBJ2-3): DSGVTQTPKHLITATGQRVTLRCSPRSGDLSVYWYQQSLDQGLQFLIQYYNGEERAKGNILERFSAQQFPDLHSELNLSSLELGDSALYFCASSTRAGDTQYFGPGTRLTVL.